This paragraph reports one TCR beta chain. Its antigen is still unknown. The sample belongs to a study of T cell repertoires in cytomegalovirus infection. Study-wide points: Summed public TCR beta family frequency identified CMV carriers bearing the relevant HLA.

Via MiXCR, TCRdb re-called the reads, giving one row per CDR3 protein. The table records 200,000 to 250,000 distinct CDR3 sequences, roughly two fifths of them present only once. The CDR3 is 18 residues long. CDR1 SGHVS and CDR2 FNYEAQ come from the germline V gene. With V trimmed by 1 base and J by 4 bases, 14 bases remained unmatched. This chain connects TRBV7-6 to TRBJ2-7; TRBD2 aligns across 9 bases. The source material was CD8+ T cells from cultured PBMCs, sampled from culture after CMV antigen stimulation. This clonotype was sampled from a human donor in good health (CMV status not recorded). Some clones in this sample may be carry-over from other donors' samples. CDR3 residues: CASSLVAGGSYERYEQYF. The CDR3 coding sequence is TGTGCCAGCAGCTTAGTGGCGGGGGGGTCCTATGAACGTTACGAGCAGTACTTC.